A selection of T cell receptor beta chains follows, all from one sample in a study of T cells in Graves' hyperthyroidism and ophthalmopathy. TCRdb itself ran the multiplex PCR reads through MiXCR, one entry per CDR3 protein. Counted here are about 400,000 distinct CDR3 sequences, around an eighth occurring once; the ten biggest clones make up around 27%. Sequencing was carried out using blood. These receptors came from a man in his forties or fifties with Graves' ophthalmopathy. CDR3s leave out the opening cysteine and the closing phenylalanine or tryptophan. The order of the fields is clone size, J gene, V gene, CDR3 protein. For some rows the clone size is stated as once, few or many, or as a class when expanded; others skip it.

>many|TRBJ2-2|TRBV12-3/TRBV12-4
ASSLWQGANTGELF
>many|TRBJ2-3|TRBV6-1
ASTGLAGAGDTQY
>-|TRBJ2-7|TRBV5-1
ASSLEDLNYDGQY
>many|TRBJ1-1|TRBV5-1
ASSPPHMNTEAF
>-|TRBJ1-1|TRBV14
ASSRVFTGVEAF
>many|TRBJ2-7|TRBV11-2
ASSLDRDTPTREQY
>-|TRBJ2-5|TRBV27
ASSPRVGETQY
>-|TRBJ1-5|TRBV4-1
ASRGGATGNQPQH
>many|TRBJ2-2|TRBV20-1
SSQRELGTGELF
>many|TRBJ2-7|TRBV7-9
ASSQGQGSYEQY
>few|TRBJ1-5|TRBV4-2
ASSQEAEGQPQH
>many|TRBJ2-2|TRBV7-8
ASSLALVGQGVPGELF
>-|TRBJ2-1|TRBV2
ASSVLAGGPSNEQF
>few|TRBJ1-1|TRBV19
ASSMAGMVKNTEAF
>few|TRBJ2-3|TRBV30
AWSDPPGPSTDTQY
>-|TRBJ1-1|TRBV28
ASSTRGGGKTEAF
>many|TRBJ2-7|TRBV5-1
ASRSGTSGLYEQY
>many|TRBJ1-3|TRBV12-3/TRBV12-4
ASSSPLTAAGNTIY
>few|TRBJ1-4|TRBV19
ASSLDIATNEKLF
>many|TRBJ2-1|TRBV18
ASSFGVSEREQF
>-|TRBJ2-1|TRBV25-1
ASNSGRGARF
>-|TRBJ1-6|TRBV6-1
ASSQGAAYSLH
>-|TRBJ1-1|TRBV19
ATRNFRRSTEAF